One sample yielded the 15 T cell receptor beta chains listed below, sequenced in a study of blood T cell repertoires in COVID-19. This table comes from immunoSEQ multiplex PCR, and its TCRdb copy is limited to in-frame clones, with some not included. Of approximately 230,000 clones in the sample, approximately 80% were seen once. The sample taken for sequencing was PBMCs or T cells enriched from blood (not recorded which). The receptor source for this set is a man aged 35-49 years who had recovered from COVID-19.

The rearrangement joins TRBV7-8 to TRBJ1-1; D is uncertain. The CDR3 is 16 residues long. The germline CDR1 and CDR2 sequences are SGHVS and FQNEAQ. Trimming removed 1 base from V and 4 bases from J, with 16 bases in between. Written as DNA, the CDR3 is TGTGCCAGCAGCTTAGTTTCTGGGGAGGAGGTCACTGAAGCTTTCTTT. Its protein is CASSLVSGEEVTEAFF.

The rearrangement joins TRBV5-1 to TRBJ2-5, with D possibly being TRBD1 (6 bases). The V gene lost 1 base and the J gene lost 5 bases, with 18 bases spanning the gap. CDR3 length: 16 residues. Germline CDR1 SGHRS, CDR2 YFSETQ. This CDR3 is CASSLILGDIRETQYF. DNA for the CDR3: TGCGCCAGCAGCTTGATTCTAGGGGACATTAGGGAGACCCAGTACTTC.

The V gene is TRBV5-8, the J gene TRBJ2-4; tentatively, D is TRBD1 (5 bases). The CDR3 has 16 amino acids. Looked up from germline, CDR1 is SGHTS and CDR2 is YDEGEE. Trimming pared 2 bases from V and 1 base from J, leaving 13 bases between. The CDR3 DNA follows: TGTGCCAGCAGCTTAATCAGGGTTGGGGCCAAAAACATTCAGTACTTC. Its protein product is CASSLIRVGAKNIQYF.

For the CDR3, the DNA is TGTGCCAGCAGCGGCGGACTAGCGCGCACAGATACGCAGTATTTT. Its protein product is CASSGGLARTDTQYF. V is TRBV5-4 and J is TRBJ2-3; 9 nucleotides line up with TRBD2. The CDR3 runs 15 residues. V lost 4 bases, J lost 1 base, and 4 bases stayed unmatched. In germline, CDR1 is SGHNT, CDR2 YYREEE (reference sequence).

Points on this clone: The junction departs from the called germline gene at one end, perhaps through a read error. The chain recombines TRBV6-5 with TRBJ2-7, with TRBD2 matching 11 bases. The CDR3 is made up of 13 amino acids. The germline V gene has CDR1 MNHEY and CDR2 SVGAGI. CDR3 DNA sequence: TGTGCCAGCAGTCCCACTAGCGGGGGCCCATCACACTTC. Translated: CASSPTSGGPSHF.

This chain connects TRBV5-8 to TRBJ1-1; D gene unclear. Looked up from germline, CDR1 is SGHTS and CDR2 is YDEGEE. This CDR3 comprises 15 residues. With 0 bases removed from V and 1 base from J, the gap between germline ends came to 10 bases. The CDR3: CASSLVGSGNTEAFF. As DNA, the CDR3 is TGTGCCAGCAGCTTGGTAGGATCGGGGAACACTGAAGCTTTCTTT.

The rearrangement links TRBV24-1 to TRBJ2-2, with a weak D call TRBD2 (6 bases). CDR1 and CDR2 (germline): KGHDR, SFDVKD. The CDR3 contains 15 residues. The V gene lost 3 bases and the J gene lost 7 bases, with 14 bases spanning the gap. CDR3 DNA: TGTGCCACCAGTGATCCAGCACGGGAGCACGGGGAGCTGTTTTTT. The encoded protein is CATSDPAREHGELFF.

The V gene is TRBV5-1, the J gene TRBJ2-7; 11 nucleotides agree with TRBD1. The CDR3 extends over 14 amino acids. Germline-derived CDR1 and CDR2 are SGHRS and YFSETQ. J lost 7 bases, V lost 1 base, and 4 bases had no gene match. The CDR3: CASSLSDRGQEQYF. CDR3 coding DNA: TGCGCCAGCAGCTTGTCGGACAGGGGGCAAGAGCAGTACTTC.

This clone came up once. V gene TRBV7-9 combines with J gene TRBJ2-7; perhaps TRBD2 as D (7 bases). Trimming left V 6 bases short and J 0 bases short, with 18 bases between. This CDR3 region has 16 residues. In germline, CDR1 is SEHNR, CDR2 FQNEAQ (reference sequence). The CDR3 nucleotides are TGTGCCAGCAGGCGCGGGGGCAGAGGGCCCTCCTACGAGCAGTACTTC. The encoded protein is CASRRGGRGPSYEQYF. Using reference TRBV7-9 and TRBJ2-7 for the parts outside the CDR3, the full variable domain is DTGVSQNPRHKITKRGQNVTFRCDPISEHNRLYWYRQTLGQGPEFLTYFQNEAQLEKSRLLSDRFSAERPKGSFSTLEIQRTEQGDSAMYLCASRRGGRGPSYEQYFGPGTRLTVT.

V and J are TRBV6-2 or TRBV6-3 and TRBJ2-1, with D possibly being TRBD1 (6 bases). V was shortened by 3 bases and J by 3 bases, with 12 bases between the two germline ends. Germline CDR1 is MNHEY and CDR2 is SVGEGT. This CDR3 comprises 15 residues. The CDR3, as DNA: TGTGCCAGCAGTTATGGGGGCGGAGGCTACAATGAGCAGTTCTTC. Translation: CASSYGGGGYNEQFF.

Notes on this clone: A read error may account for a junction end that differs from germline. This rearrangement joins TRBV2 to TRBJ1-1; tentatively, D is TRBD1 (5 bases). This CDR3 spans 13 amino acids. Germline CDR1 reads SNHLY; CDR2 reads FYNNEI. CDR3 sequence (DNA): TGTGCCAGCGGTGACTCCGGGGGGACTGAAGCTTTCTTT. It codes for CASGDSGGTEAFF.

The V call is TRBV6-5, the J call TRBJ2-5, with a tentative D call TRBD2 (5 bases). The CDR3 is 13 residues long. CDR1 is MNHEY and CDR2 is SVGAGI in the germline V gene. The V and J ends lost 4 bases and 2 bases respectively, with 8 bases between them. The CDR3 sequence: CASSLRVQETQYF. The CDR3, as DNA: TGTGCCAGCAGTTTGAGGGTTCAAGAGACCCAGTACTTC.

The J gene is TRBJ2-7, the V gene TRBV7-6; 10 nucleotides agree with TRBD1. Unmatched junction bases numbered 4, after V lost 5 bases and J lost 6 bases. This CDR3 comprises 13 residues. Germline lookup yields CDR1 SGHVS and CDR2 FNYEAQ. The CDR3 coding sequence is TGTGCCAGCAGCGCCGACAGGGGGCGCGAGCAGTACTTC. Amino acids: CASSADRGREQYF.

The chain joins TRBV27 to TRBJ2-7; 10 bases line up with TRBD1. This CDR3 contains 15 residues. Germline V gives CDR1 MNHEY, CDR2 SMNVEV (reference sequence). Germline trimming cut 2 bases from V and 5 bases from J; bases unmatched to any gene: 6. The CDR3 nucleotides read TGTGCCAGCAGTTTAAGGCGACAGGGGGCCGACGAGCAGTACTTC. Its translation is CASSLRRQGADEQYF.

This chain uses TRBV2 with TRBJ2-2; 7 bases match TRBD1. Per the germline V gene, CDR1 is SNHLY and CDR2 is FYNNEI. The CDR3 has 14 residues. The J segment lost 4 bases and the V segment lost 11 bases, leaving 10 bases of the junction unmatched. The CDR3 region is CAGTTSGGTGELFF. CDR3 coding DNA: TGTGCCGGGACGACCTCAGGGGGCACCGGGGAGCTGTTTTTT.